One and the same sample provided the 27 T cell receptor beta chains below, sequenced in a study of CD8+CD57+ T cells in acquired aplastic anemia. Patients who underwent sequencing had shown CD8+CD57+ cell expansion by flow cytometry. It was genomic DNA that served as the template for profiling TCR beta VDJ and CDR3. TCRdb itself ran the reads through MiXCR, one entry per CDR3 protein. The table records roughly 200,000 distinct CDR3 sequences, more than 60% of them present only once. Sequencing was performed on sorted CD4+, CD8+, or CD8+CD57+ T cells (not recorded which) from PBMCs. Source of these receptors: a human donor with aplastic anemia.

This clonotype was found a few times. The chain has TRBV6-6 and TRBJ1-1; no reliable D call. Germline-derived CDR1 and CDR2 are MNHNY and SVGAGI (reference sequence). The CDR3 runs to 15 residues. V was cut by 2 bases and J by 2 bases, with 12 bases left in between. CDR3 region: CASSYAGLSNTEAFF. CDR3 bases: TGTGCCAGCAGTTACGCCGGGCTCTCAAACACTGAAGCTTTCTTT.

With regard to this clonotype: A read error may account for a junction end that differs from germline. The V call is TRBV4-2, the J call TRBJ2-5; the match to TRBD2 covers 13 bases. CDR1 is LGHNA and CDR2 is YNFKEQ in the germline V gene. The CDR3 is 18 residues long. The CDR3 DNA is TGTGCCAGCAGCCAAGAAACTAGCGGGGGGGCCCGGGGAGAGACCCGGTACTTC. This translates into CASSQETSGGARGETRYF.

The CDR3 is CASNSQGGNSPLHF. CDR3 nucleotides: TGTGCCAGCAACTCACAGGGCGGCAATTCACCCCTCCACTTT. J is TRBJ1-6 and V is TRBV7-9; tentative D call: TRBD1 (6 bases). The CDR3 is 14 residues long. The germline CDR1 and CDR2 sequences are SEHNR and FQNEAQ (reference sequence). The V end lost 7 bases, the J end lost 7 bases, and 14 bases lay between the germline ends.

V usage is TRBV3-1 and J usage is TRBJ2-7; D gene unclear. The V and J ends lost 6 bases and 2 bases respectively, with 17 bases between them. CDR3 length: 15 amino acids. CDR1 is LGHDT, CDR2 YNNKEL, per germline (reference sequence). This CDR3 is CASSLVLGIAYEQYF. DNA of the CDR3: TGTGCCAGCAGTTTAGTGCTGGGGATAGCCTACGAGCAGTACTTC.

This chain connects TRBV7-2 to TRBJ2-7; D remains ambiguous. Trimming took off 1 base at V and 1 base at J, with 8 bases between the two ends. Germline loops: CDR1 SGHTA, CDR2 FQGNSA. This CDR3 spans 14 amino acids. CDR3 DNA sequence: TGTGCCAGCAGCTTAGTTCAGACATCCTACGAGCAGTACTTC. This translates into CASSLVQTSYEQYF.

The gene calls are TRBV7-2 and TRBJ2-4; 7 positions match TRBD2. Germline trimming cut 1 base from V and 5 bases from J; bases unmatched to any gene: 5. The CDR3 loop spans 15 amino acids. CDR1 is SGHTA and CDR2 is FQGNSA in the germline V gene. The CDR3 reads CASSLVASGENIQYF. DNA of the CDR3: TGTGCCAGCAGCTTAGTGGCTAGCGGCGAAAACATTCAGTACTTC.

The chain is built from TRBV7-9 and TRBJ2-3; possible D gene TRBD1, 5 bases. Looked up from germline, CDR1 is SEHNR and CDR2 is FQNEAQ (reference sequence). Trimming cost V 1 base and J 5 bases, with 19 bases left between them. The CDR3 contains 17 residues. CDR3 DNA sequence: TGTGCCAGCAGCTTAGAAGGGGCCGAAAATGGAAAAGATACGCAGTATTTT. It yields the protein CASSLEGAENGKDTQYF. Using reference TRBV7-9 and TRBJ2-3 for the parts outside the CDR3, the full variable domain is DTGVSQNPRHKITKRGQNVTFRCDPISEHNRLYWYRQTLGQGPEFLTYFQNEAQLEKSRLLSDRFSAERPKGSFSTLEIQRTEQGDSAMYLCASSLEGAENGKDTQYFGPGTRLTVL.

J is TRBJ2-1 and V is TRBV20-1; possibly TRBD1 or TRBD2 for D (5 bases each). From germline, CDR1 is DFQATT and CDR2 SNEGSKA (reference sequence). V shed 3 bases and J shed 2 bases, with 8 bases lying between them. CDR3 length: 13 residues. CDR3 region: CSASRGAYNEQFF. The DNA of the CDR3 is TGCAGTGCTAGCCGAGGGGCCTACAATGAGCAGTTCTTC.

This sequence joins TRBV19 and TRBJ1-4, with a tentative D call TRBD1 (6 bases). Germline V gene lookup returns CDR1 LNHDA and CDR2 SQIVND (reference sequence). The CDR3 runs 15 residues. The V end lost 0 bases, the J end lost 5 bases, and 10 bases lay between the germline ends. The DNA of the CDR3 is TGTGCCAGTAGTATAGAGGGGGCCCGAAATGAAAAACTGTTTTTT. It codes for CASSIEGARNEKLFF. Complete variable domain (other parts from reference TRBV19 and TRBJ1-4): DGGITQSPKYLFRKEGQNVTLSCEQNLNHDAMYWYRQDPGQGLRLIYYSQIVNDFQKGDIAEGYSVSREKKESFPLTVTSAQKNPTAFYLCASSIEGARNEKLFFGSGTQLSVL.

The chain joins TRBV2 to TRBJ1-1; maybe TRBD1 (5 bases). The germline V gene has CDR1 SNHLY and CDR2 FYNNEI. The CDR3 has 13 residues. Trimming shortened V by 7 bases and J by 6 bases, and 15 bases separated the two germline ends. CDR3 loop: CASISIGAAEAFF. In DNA form, the CDR3 reads TGTGCCAGCATAAGTATAGGGGCTGCTGAAGCTTTCTTT.

The V call is TRBV29-1, the J call TRBJ2-2; D might be TRBD1 or TRBD2, each matching 5 bases. V was shortened by 7 bases and J by 2 bases, with 14 bases between the two germline ends. CDR3 size: 14 residues. The germline V gene encodes CDR1 SQVTM and CDR2 ANQGSEA. The CDR3 DNA reads as TGCAGCGCAGGGAGTAGGGAAAACACCGGGGAGCTGTTTTTT. Encoded protein: CSAGSRENTGELFF.

The chain recombines TRBV10-2 with TRBJ2-7, with D possibly matching TRBD1 (5 bases). Germline assignment: CDR1 WSHSY and CDR2 SAAADI. The length of the CDR3 is 11 residues. Between the trimmed V and J ends, which lost 8 bases and 5 bases, there was a span of 10 bases. CDR3 nucleotides: TGCGCCAGCGGGGCCCTTGACGAGCAGTACTTC. Amino acid sequence: CASGALDEQYF.

This clonotype has at least ten counts. The chain joins TRBV13 to TRBJ2-3, with TRBD2 identical over 10 bases. This CDR3 is 17 amino acids long. Germline loops: CDR1 PRHDT, CDR2 FYEKMQ (reference sequence). Germline trimming cut 9 bases from V and 5 bases from J; bases unmatched to any gene: 17. The CDR3: CASFLSLAGGLRDTQYF. DNA of the CDR3: TGTGCCAGTTTCCTGTCTTTAGCGGGGGGCCTGAGAGATACGCAGTATTTT.

The rearrangement joins TRBV7-9 to TRBJ2-7; 8 bases are a match to TRBD1. CDR1 and CDR2 from the germline V gene are SEHNR and FQNEAQ (reference sequence). The ends lost 10 bases at V and 3 bases at J; junction bases unmatched: 2. The CDR3 extends over 11 amino acids. DNA of the CDR3: TGTGCCACTGACAGGGGCTACGAGCAGTACTTC. Translating it yields CATDRGYEQYF.

This clonotype was observed at least ten times. The chain recombines TRBV4-2 with TRBJ1-1; D call uncertain. V was shortened by 1 base and J by 1 base, with 4 bases between the two germline ends. The germline gives CDR1 LGHNA, CDR2 YNFKEQ. This CDR3 has 13 residues. CDR3 in amino acids: CASSQGRNTEAFF. In DNA form, the CDR3 reads TGTGCCAGCAGCCAAGGCAGGAACACTGAAGCTTTCTTT.

V usage is TRBV7-9 and J usage is TRBJ2-7, with 8 bases identical to TRBD1. Germline CDR1 and CDR2: SEHNR and FQNEAQ (reference sequence). This CDR3 contains 13 residues. The CDR3: CASPPGQDYEQYF. DNA for the CDR3: TGTGCTAGCCCGCCGGGACAGGATTACGAGCAGTACTTC. Full variable domain (remainder filled in from reference TRBV7-9 and TRBJ2-7): DTGVSQNPRHKITKRGQNVTFRCDPISEHNRLYWYRQTLGQGPEFLTYFQNEAQLEKSRLLSDRFSAERPKGSFSTLEIQRTEQGDSAMYLCASPPGQDYEQYFGPGTRLTVT.

The V gene is TRBV2, the J gene TRBJ1-2, with a weak D call TRBD1 (5 bases). CDR1 SNHLY and CDR2 FYNNEI come from the germline V gene. Trimming stripped 2 bases from V and 7 bases from J, with 8 bases between. The CDR3 totals 12 residues. The CDR3 DNA follows: TGTGCCAGCAGTGAACAGGGTTTTGGCTACACCTTC. Its protein is CASSEQGFGYTF.

This clonotype came up once. CDR3 bases: TGTGCCAGCAGCCCCGGGACTAGCGGGACCTACGAGCAGTACTTC. Protein: CASSPGTSGTYEQYF. This rearrangement joins TRBV7-2 to TRBJ2-7, with 13 bases lining up with TRBD2. Germline V gene data show CDR1 as SGHTA and CDR2 as FQGNSA. The CDR3 consists of 15 residues. The J segment lost 2 bases and the V segment lost 5 bases, leaving 3 bases of the junction unmatched.

The V and J genes are TRBV9 and TRBJ2-1; 9 bases align to TRBD2. This CDR3 is 15 amino acids long. Unmatched junction bases numbered 5, after V lost 4 bases and J lost 3 bases. Germline CDR1 is SGDLS and CDR2 is YYNGEE. The CDR3 DNA reads TGTGCCAGCAGCCCCCGACTAGCGGACTACAATGAGCAGTTCTTC. Amino acid sequence: CASSPRLADYNEQFF.

In its sample, this clonotype was seen many times. The V and J genes are TRBV7-8 and TRBJ2-3; D ambiguous. Between the trimmed V and J ends, which lost 1 base and 2 bases, there was a span of 10 bases. Germline V gene sequence: CDR1 SGHVS, CDR2 FQNEAQ. The CDR3 has 15 residues. The CDR3 is CASSLEREHTDTQYF. The DNA for the CDR3 is TGTGCCAGCAGCTTAGAACGAGAACACACAGATACGCAGTATTTT.

The J gene is TRBJ2-7, the V gene TRBV19; 14 nucleotides line up with TRBD2. Germline assignment: CDR1 LNHDA and CDR2 SQIVND (reference sequence). J lost 5 bases, V lost 5 bases, and 11 bases had no gene match. The CDR3 covers 17 residues. CDR3 region: CASSSTSGGAGGNEQYF. In DNA form, the CDR3 reads TGTGCCAGTAGTTCGACTAGCGGGGGGGCCGGTGGGAACGAGCAGTACTTC.

The chain employs TRBV20-1 and TRBJ1-2; TRBD1 aligns across 8 bases. In germline, CDR1 is DFQATT, CDR2 SNEGSKA (reference sequence). The CDR3 has 15 residues. V was pared by 4 bases and J by 4 bases, with 11 bases of the junction left unmatched. The CDR3 sequence is CSANYADRVAYGYTF. CDR3 DNA: TGCAGTGCTAATTACGCGGACAGGGTAGCCTATGGCTACACCTTC.

The J gene is TRBJ2-5, the V gene TRBV20-1; 9 nucleotides line up with TRBD1. This CDR3 contains 15 residues. Trimming cost V 6 bases and J 4 bases; bases outside gene matches: 12. The germline CDR1 and CDR2 sequences are DFQATT and SNEGSKA (reference sequence). The CDR3 sequence: CSAPLGTGRAETQYF. CDR3 nucleotides: TGCAGTGCACCTCTCGGGACAGGGAGGGCAGAGACCCAGTACTTC.

The rearrangement joins TRBV7-9 to TRBJ1-2; unclear D gene. Germline V gene sequence: CDR1 SEHNR, CDR2 FQNEAQ (reference sequence). The V end lost 10 bases, the J end lost 1 base, and 16 bases lay between the germline ends. The CDR3 covers 14 residues. CDR3 loop: CAMDQGQFNYGYTF. The CDR3 nucleotides read TGTGCCATGGACCAAGGGCAGTTTAACTATGGCTACACCTTC.

This clonotype was counted once. This chain connects TRBV29-1 to TRBJ2-1, with TRBD2 matching over 9 bases. The length of the CDR3 is 16 residues. Looked up from germline, CDR1 is SQVTM and CDR2 is ANQGSEA. Trimming removed 0 bases from V and 1 base from J; junction bases left unmatched: 4. The CDR3 loop is CSVEDHSGGSYNEQFF. CDR3 sequence (DNA): TGCAGCGTTGAAGATCATAGCGGGGGTTCCTACAATGAGCAGTTCTTC.

Only a few counts were recorded for this clonotype. The CDR3 sequence: CSVNTNYGYTF. In DNA form, the CDR3 reads TGCAGCGTTAACACAAACTATGGCTACACCTTC. The J gene is TRBJ1-2, the V gene TRBV20-1; no definite D call. Per the germline V gene, CDR1 is DFQATT and CDR2 is SNEGSKA (reference sequence). CDR3 length equals 11 residues.

This chain joins TRBV20-1 and TRBJ2-1, with D perhaps matching TRBD1 or TRBD2 (5 bases each). The CDR3 covers 13 residues. V was clipped by 3 bases and J by 4 bases, with 10 bases between them. In germline, CDR1 is DFQATT, CDR2 SNEGSKA (reference sequence). The CDR3 bases are TGCAGTGCTAGTGGGACGCATTACAATGAGCAGTTCTTC. Protein: CSASGTHYNEQFF.